This T cell receptor beta chain was retrieved from a study of shared clonotypes between healthy human individuals (dated by TCRdb to 2018 to 2020). Regarding the research as a whole: The cohort included three men and two women between 18 and 49 years of age. The study deeply sequenced blood TCR repertoires of several healthy adults to estimate repertoire size and the extent of clonotype sharing between individuals. For each donor, three plates each were used for CD4 naive and CD4 memory, two plates were used for CD8 naive, and one plate was used for CD8 memory. To increase sequencing depth and limit assay-specific biases, different laboratories used diverse techniques to prepare libraries and sequence TCR repertoires. Each donor's leukapheresis produced roughly between roughly 0.9 and 9 billion PBMCs. The investigation overall reported the following: Across several donors, about 4.5% of naive CD4, over 3% of naive CD8, about 2.3% of memory CD4, and under 0.45% of memory CD8 clonotypes were shared. Pairwise subsampling indicated that sequencing depth was expected to affect the degree of clonotype sharing among donors. The small number of donors limited the genetic and exposure-history diversity represented. Rarefaction of sorted-subset datasets indicated incomplete sequencing despite the large sequencing depth. Estimated clonotype richness was generally larger for naive than for memory subsets. Compared with non-shared clonotypes, clonotypes shared by all four sorted-subset donors had higher generation probabilities. Sampling was restricted to blood, and TCR repertoires in tissue are likely to differ from TCR repertoires in blood.

The trim is 5 bases for V and 4 bases for J, with a gap of 18 bases between the germline ends. The germline V gene (reference sequence) gives CDR1 as SEHNR and CDR2 as FQNEAQ. From the cysteine through the phenylalanine, the CDR3 covers 15 amino acids. This entry keeps only the CDR3 DNA: 45 bases, framed from base 1. Comments on this clone: What this receptor recognizes is not known. No base quality information exists; no much larger clone differs at one position.

CD8 naive samples were CD45RO-negative cells positively selected for CCR7, giving a CD45RA+CCR7+ population that excluded TemRA cells. The donors were healthy, HIV-negative adults who had no recently reported acute infections or vaccinations. Only Caucasian adults living in Nashville, Tennessee, USA were represented among the donors. Blood was obtained by leukapheresis, after which PBMCs were separated by Ficoll-Histopaque density gradient centrifugation and cryopreserved in liquid nitrogen vapor phase. Purity and quantity of every magnetically sorted T cell population were checked by analytical flow cytometry. Each sorted fraction had its genomic DNA isolated and then quantified by UV absorbance on a Nanodrop 2000c. Using the deep immunoSEQ assay, multiplex PCR amplified TCR CDR3 regions from genomic DNA. For each cell subset, the extracted genomic DNA was distributed evenly across all wells of several immunoSEQ 96-well plates, and each plate served as one replicate. For sorted subsets, 200 to 250 ng genomic DNA, equal to 25,000 to 35,000 T cell genomes, was loaded into each replicate PCR. The purified libraries were quantified using a Qubit 3.0 fluorometer, sized with a Bioanalyzer 2100, and then quantified again using the KAPA Library Quantification kit. Each immunoSEQ 96-well plate was sequenced on its own single-read 150-cycle Illumina NextSeq 550 flow cell. The study's processing was this. Because the immunoSEQ output held only junctional sequences and lacked quality scores, the filtering could not match the filtering applied to full-length reads. Sequences were annotated with PyIR, a Python wrapper for IgBLAST v1.9, using IMGT germline references to assign V/J genes and CDR3. Reads were removed for weak V/J assignments (E-value above 1e-6), missing CDR3, stop codons, out-of-frame junctions, or ambiguous translated residues. V3J clonotypes were defined by identical inferred V gene, J gene, and CDR3 amino acid sequence. Percentage overlap between repertoires was computed as shared unique clonotypes divided by the size of the smaller repertoire. Three approaches were used to assess repertoire richness: RTK rarefaction, the Chao1 estimator, and Recon v2.1 estimates of unobserved clonotypes. OLGA was used to compute generation probabilities for all TCRbeta clonotypes that the gDNA method yielded from a handful of donors. Drawn from immuneACCESS, this table holds only the in-frame rearrangements with V and J called that TCRdb kept. Clones are partly lost; checked studies trace under half to an unresolved V gene and leave the rest unexplained. V and J calls and clone size are those listed in that table; D and trimming were worked out from the DNA. The sample records about 2 million clones, about 95% of which are singletons. Of the sample, around 1.1% falls within the top ten clones.

Sequenced material: naive CD8+ T cells sorted from blood. The label giving this sample's cell subset or site can be read as: CD45RA+CCR7+. The chain couples TRBV7-9 to TRBJ2-7, with the D assignment possibly TRBD1 or TRBD2, given 5 matching bases for each. This TCR derives from a man between 18 and 29 years old in good health. The CDR3 region reads CASSASGASSYEQYF. The DNA reads as follows: TGTGCCAGCAGCGCATCCGGGGCGAGCTCTTACGAGCAGTACTTC.